This T cell receptor (beta chain) was observed in a study of regulatory T cells in long-lasting Graves disease. The time point here: newly diagnosed GD, antithyroid drugs for less than 3 months. PBMCs provided the RNA from which the TCR library was made. American Thyroid Association guidelines defined how Graves' disease was diagnosed. The study's findings and limits: Investigators studied peripheral blood only, not thyroid tissue.

There are many counts of this clonotype. Its antigen remains unidentified. Trimming removed 5 bases at V and 0 bases at J, with 8 bases between. The germline V gene encodes CDR1 SGHVS and CDR2 FQNEAQ. CDR3 length equals 13 residues. CDR3 regions were amplified by Arm-PCR using iRepertoire HTBI primers to build TCR beta libraries. TCRdb used MiXCR to reprocess the multiplex PCR reads, holding one entry per CDR3 protein. In the table there are 400,000 to 500,000 distinct CDR3 sequences, 15% of which are singletons. Separately, the same data were catalogued under a study of T cells in Graves' hyperthyroidism and ophthalmopathy. That source reports: Patients aged 18 to 65 had newly diagnosed hyperthyroidism lasting under 2 months. Blood also showed most of the thyroid clonotypes that were expanded above 0.001.

This chain links TRBV7-8 with TRBJ2-7; D remains unclear. The starting material was peripheral blood mononuclear cells (PBMCs), obtained at new diagnosis, from a patient treated with antithyroid drugs. The TCR originated in a woman aged 25 to 39 with Graves disease. The CDR3: CASSVAPSYEQYF. The CDR3 DNA follows: TGTGCCAGCAGCGTTGCACCCTCCTACGAGCAGTACTTC.